This is a list of T cell receptor beta chains from one sample in a study of human T cells and chemical hapten exposure. TCRdb itself ran the RACE reads through MiXCR, one entry per CDR3 protein. Of about 350,000 distinct CDR3 sequences in the sample, about 6% are singletons; the top ten hold around 5.6%. The sequencing used whole blood, collected in connection with sensitization to the hapten diphenylcyclopropenone (DPC). These receptors all stem from a woman under 30 with alopecia areata. Some clones in this sample may be carry-over from other donors' samples. CDR3s include the opening cysteine and the closing phenylalanine or tryptophan.

V	J	CDR3
TRBV5-1	TRBJ2-5	CASSLGGDPQETQYF
TRBV7-9	TRBJ1-5	CASSADRYNQPQHF
TRBV6-5	TRBJ2-2	CASKSGTTGELFF
TRBV2	TRBJ2-3	CASGDSSTDTQYF
TRBV4-1	TRBJ1-2	CASSQEGAGGYGYTF
TRBV4-3	TRBJ1-3	CASSQERDLLNTIYF
TRBV20-1	TRBJ2-3	CSASSLLSGDTQYF
TRBV28	TRBJ2-7	CASGDIYEQYF
TRBV10-3	TRBJ2-7	CAISESKKDRYEQYF
TRBV5-5	TRBJ2-1	CASSLHTSGRHNEQFF
TRBV20-1	TRBJ1-1	CSAQGATDTEAFF
TRBV7-2	TRBJ2-7	CASGTDQYEQYF
TRBV6-4	TRBJ2-6	CASSDSTAGANVLTF
TRBV7-9	TRBJ1-6	CASSLAPKNSPLHF
TRBV5-6	TRBJ1-2	CASSLNDGVGGYTF
TRBV7-2	TRBJ2-3	CASSSAPASTDTQYF
TRBV4-3	TRBJ2-1	CASSQVAGGYNEQFF
TRBV28	TRBJ1-5	CASSSLDRVFGLSNQPQHF
TRBV20-1	TRBJ1-4	CSARDPGADEKLFF
TRBV4-3	TRBJ1-2	CASSRALNYGYTF
TRBV7-9	TRBJ2-7	CASSLGGPTYEQYF
TRBV28	TRBJ1-5	CASSSAGTGGVQPQHF
TRBV9	TRBJ2-6	CASSALEGPGRSGANVLTF
TRBV11-2	TRBJ1-4	CASSPWDQATNEKLFF
TRBV27	TRBJ1-2	CASSRNGGGYGYTF
TRBV5-1	TRBJ2-1	CASSLVGSYNEQFF
TRBV4-3	TRBJ1-1	CASSQDPANTEAFF
TRBV12-3/TRBV12-4	TRBJ1-5	CASSSQDSRNQPQHF
TRBV2	TRBJ2-1	CASSESVAGHEQFF
TRBV7-2	TRBJ2-7	CASSFRQAGEQYF
TRBV12-3/TRBV12-4	TRBJ2-3	CASTKYSGGTTDTQYF
TRBV2	TRBJ1-1	CASRQEMRDTEAFF
TRBV3-1	TRBJ2-7	CASSHEDSAYEQYF
TRBV4-3	TRBJ2-3	CASSPSRLAATDTQYF
TRBV5-1	TRBJ1-3	CASSLTEHRGNTIYF
TRBV7-2	TRBJ1-2	CASSSHPPGQEGYTF
TRBV10-3	TRBJ2-7	CAISESTREQYF
TRBV5-5	TRBJ1-5	CASSFTPAGSNQPQHF
TRBV10-3	TRBJ1-2	CAISEQQSYGYTF
TRBV7-2	TRBJ2-1	CASSLIDRYNEQFF
TRBV7-2	TRBJ2-3	CASSLLSGGGPTDTQYF
TRBV28	TRBJ2-7	CASSLAGERGTYEQYF
TRBV12-3/TRBV12-4	TRBJ2-4	CASSRRGGGPLAKNIQYF
TRBV11-2	TRBJ1-1	CASSPHTHRRVGNTEAFF
TRBV12-3/TRBV12-4	TRBJ1-3	CASSLEGALSGNTIYF
TRBV20-1	TRBJ2-7	CSATGQGISDEQYF
TRBV3-1	TRBJ2-5	CASSYLIVRTQYF
TRBV6-5	TRBJ1-5	CASSRGPYQPQHF
TRBV27	TRBJ2-5	CASTLDGTTETQYF
TRBV28	TRBJ1-5	CASRPPNQPQHF
TRBV29-1	TRBJ2-1	CSVRGQGADEQFF
TRBV6-5	TRBJ2-3	CASSYGQGATDTQYF
TRBV5-6	TRBJ1-2	CASSSETYGYTF
TRBV29-1	TRBJ1-1	CSVEGKAGGKNTEAFF
TRBV12-3/TRBV12-4	TRBJ2-1	CASAYTGSGGDNEQFF
TRBV2	TRBJ1-2	CASLQGAYGYTF
TRBV5-1	TRBJ1-2	CASSPGRRGLGYGYTF
TRBV3-1	TRBJ1-5	CASSQQYSNQPQHF